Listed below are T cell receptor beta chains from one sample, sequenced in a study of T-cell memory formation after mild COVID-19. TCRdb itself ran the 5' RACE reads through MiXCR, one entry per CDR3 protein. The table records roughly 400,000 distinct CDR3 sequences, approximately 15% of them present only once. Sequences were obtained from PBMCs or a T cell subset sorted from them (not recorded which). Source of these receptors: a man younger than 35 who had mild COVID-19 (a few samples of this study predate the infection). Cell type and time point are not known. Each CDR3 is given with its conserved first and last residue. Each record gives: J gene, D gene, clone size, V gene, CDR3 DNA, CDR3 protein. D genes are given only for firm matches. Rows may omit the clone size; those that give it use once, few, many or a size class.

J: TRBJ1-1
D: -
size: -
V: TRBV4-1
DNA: TGCGCCAGCAGCCAAGATCAGCAGAATGAAGCTTTCTTT
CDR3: CASSQDQQNEAFF

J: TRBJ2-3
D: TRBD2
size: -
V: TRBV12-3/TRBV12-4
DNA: TGTGCCAGCAGTTTATTTCCGGGGGGACCAGATACGCAGTATTTT
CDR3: CASSLFPGGPDTQYF

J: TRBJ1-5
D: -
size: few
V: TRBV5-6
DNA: TGTGCCAGCAGCTTGGACGGCGCAACAGATCAGCCCCAGCATTTT
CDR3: CASSLDGATDQPQHF

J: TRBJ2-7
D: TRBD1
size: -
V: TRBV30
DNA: TGTGCCGGCCGGGACAGGATCTACGAGCAGTACTTC
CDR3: CAGRDRIYEQYF

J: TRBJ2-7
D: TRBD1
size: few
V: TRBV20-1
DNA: TGCAGTGCTATAGGACAGGGACCCTACGAGCAGTACTTC
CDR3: CSAIGQGPYEQYF

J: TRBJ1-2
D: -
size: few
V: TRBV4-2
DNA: TGTGCCAGCAGCCAAGATGCGTCGGAGGCTAACTATGGCTACACCTTC
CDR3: CASSQDASEANYGYTF

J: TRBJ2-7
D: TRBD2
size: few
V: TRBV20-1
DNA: TGCAGTGCTAGAGATCGCCTAGCGGGATCCTACGAGCAGTACTTC
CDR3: CSARDRLAGSYEQYF

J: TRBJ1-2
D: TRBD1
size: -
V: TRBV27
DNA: TGTGCCAGCAGTCAGAGGACAGGGTTGGACTATGGCTACACCTTC
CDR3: CASSQRTGLDYGYTF

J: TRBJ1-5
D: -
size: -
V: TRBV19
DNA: TGTGCCAGTGGTTTAACGCCGGGGGATCAGCCCCAGCATTTT
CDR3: CASGLTPGDQPQHF

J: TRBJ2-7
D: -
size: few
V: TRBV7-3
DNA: TGTGCCAGCAGCTTAAGCAGGGACGACGAGCAGTACTTC
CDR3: CASSLSRDDEQYF

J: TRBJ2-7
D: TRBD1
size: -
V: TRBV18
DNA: TGTGCCAGCTCGGGACAGATAGGCAGTCAGTACTTC
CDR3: CASSGQIGSQYF

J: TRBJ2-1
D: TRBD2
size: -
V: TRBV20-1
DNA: TGCAGTGCTGGACGGGGGGTCTCCCCCTACAATGAGCAGTTCTTC
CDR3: CSAGRGVSPYNEQFF

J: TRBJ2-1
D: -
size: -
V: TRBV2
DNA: TGTGCCAGCAGTGTACAGCGTGTGTACAATGAGCAGTTCTTC
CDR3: CASSVQRVYNEQFF

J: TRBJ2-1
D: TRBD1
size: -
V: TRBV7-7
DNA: TGTGCCAGCAGCCGGGACAGGGGATTCAATGAGCAGTTCTTC
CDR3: CASSRDRGFNEQFF

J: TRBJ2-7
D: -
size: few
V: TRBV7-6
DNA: TGTGCCAGCAGCTTTGGCAGGGGCAACGAGCAGTACTTC
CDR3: CASSFGRGNEQYF

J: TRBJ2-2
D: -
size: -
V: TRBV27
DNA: TGTGCCAGCAGACTAGTGGCCGGGGAGCTGTTTTTT
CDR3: CASRLVAGELFF

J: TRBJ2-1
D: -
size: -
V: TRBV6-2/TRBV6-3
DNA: TGTGCCAGCAGTAACGACGGTTTAGAGCAGTTCTTC
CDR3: CASSNDGLEQFF

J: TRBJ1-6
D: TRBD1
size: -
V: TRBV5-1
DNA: TGCGCCAGCAGCCCGGGGACAGATTACTCCTATAATTCACCCCTCCACTTT
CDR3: CASSPGTDYSYNSPLHF

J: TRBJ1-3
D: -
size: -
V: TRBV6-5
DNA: TGTGCCAGCAGTTACCTTGCGGGTCACTCTGGAAACACCATATATTTT
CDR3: CASSYLAGHSGNTIYF

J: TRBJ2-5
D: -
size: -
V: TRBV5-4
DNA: TGTGCCAGCAGGGCCGGGACTCAAATCCAAGAGACCCAGTACTTC
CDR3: CASRAGTQIQETQYF

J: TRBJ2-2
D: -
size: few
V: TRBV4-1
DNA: TGCGCCAGCACATGGGGACCAAACACCGGGGAGCTGTTTTTT
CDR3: CASTWGPNTGELFF

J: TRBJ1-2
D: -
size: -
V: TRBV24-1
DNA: TGTGCCACCAGTGATGGATATGGCTACACCTTC
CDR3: CATSDGYGYTF

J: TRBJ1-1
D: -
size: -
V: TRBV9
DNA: TGTGCCAGCGGCGTAGGGGGGACTTTTAACACTGAAGCTTTCTTT
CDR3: CASGVGGTFNTEAFF

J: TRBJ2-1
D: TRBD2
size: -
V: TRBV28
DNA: TGTGCCAGCAGTTCCCCGTCTAGCGGGGGGACATACAATGAGCAGTTCTTC
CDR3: CASSSPSSGGTYNEQFF

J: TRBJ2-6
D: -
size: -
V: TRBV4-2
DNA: TGTGCCAGCAGCCAAGAGTACCCCCGCTCTGGGGCCAACGTCCTGACTTTC
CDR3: CASSQEYPRSGANVLTF

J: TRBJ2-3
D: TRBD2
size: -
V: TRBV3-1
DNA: TGTGCCAGCAGCCCTAGACTAGCGGGGGGATTCACAGATACGCAGTATTTT
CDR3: CASSPRLAGGFTDTQYF

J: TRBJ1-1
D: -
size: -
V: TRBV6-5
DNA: TGTGCCAGCAGCCAATTGGGTGGCACTGAAGCTTTCTTT
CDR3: CASSQLGGTEAFF

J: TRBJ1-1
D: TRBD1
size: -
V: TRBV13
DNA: TGTGCCAGCAGCCCGATCCCGGGACAGGGGAGAACTGAAGCTTTCTTT
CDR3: CASSPIPGQGRTEAFF

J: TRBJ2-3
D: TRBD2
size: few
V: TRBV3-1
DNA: TGTGCCAGCAGCGGGACTAGCGGGGGGGGCACAGATACGCAGTATTTT
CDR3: CASSGTSGGGTDTQYF

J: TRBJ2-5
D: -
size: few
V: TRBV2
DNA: TGTGCCAGCAGTGAAACAGTGCCCCAGTACTTC
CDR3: CASSETVPQYF

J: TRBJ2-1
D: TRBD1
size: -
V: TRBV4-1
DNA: TGCGCCAGCAGGGACTTGGGACAGGGAATTGGCAATGAGCAGTTCTTC
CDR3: CASRDLGQGIGNEQFF

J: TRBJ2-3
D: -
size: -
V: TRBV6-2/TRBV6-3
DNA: TGTGCCAGCAGTTATCGTTCGGCAGATACGCAGTATTTT
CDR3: CASSYRSADTQYF

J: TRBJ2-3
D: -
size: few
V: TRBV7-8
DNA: TGTGCCAGCAGCTTAGAGCCTAGCGCCAACACAGATACGCAGTATTTT
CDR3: CASSLEPSANTDTQYF

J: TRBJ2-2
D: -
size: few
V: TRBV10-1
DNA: TGCGCCAGCAGTGAAGGAGGGATTCCGAACACCGGGGAGCTGTTTTTT
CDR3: CASSEGGIPNTGELFF

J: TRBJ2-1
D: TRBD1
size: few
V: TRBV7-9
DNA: TGTGCCAGCAGCTATGACAGGGTTCCGTTCTTC
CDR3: CASSYDRVPFF

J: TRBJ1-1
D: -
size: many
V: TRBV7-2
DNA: TGTGCCAGCAGCTCTACAGGGAATGAAGCTTTCTTT
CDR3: CASSSTGNEAFF

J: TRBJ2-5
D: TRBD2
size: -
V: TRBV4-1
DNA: TGCGCCAGCAGCCAGCGGGAGCCCGACCGGGAGACCCAGTACTTC
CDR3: CASSQREPDRETQYF

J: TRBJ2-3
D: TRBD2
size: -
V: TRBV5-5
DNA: TGTGCCAGCAGCTTGGCCCCGCGGGGGGGCGCAGATACGCAGTATTTT
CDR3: CASSLAPRGGADTQYF

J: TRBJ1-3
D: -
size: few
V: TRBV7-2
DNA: TGTGCCAGCAGCTTAGTTGAGAGAAACACCATATATTTT
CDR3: CASSLVERNTIYF

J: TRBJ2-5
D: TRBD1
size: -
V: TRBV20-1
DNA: TGCAGTGCTAGTGGGACAGGCGAGTTCCAAGAGACCCAGTACTTC
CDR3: CSASGTGEFQETQYF